This passage covers 21 T cell receptor beta chains from one sample sequenced in a study of PD-L1 blockade in urothelial cancer. Sequencing used immunoSEQ multiplex PCR; TCRdb keeps in-frame clones, though not all of them. The table shows about 30,000 clones, with approximately 90% occurring only once. Specified time point: peripheral blood 6 weeks after treatment start. This specimen was PBMCs, taken around atezolizumab (anti-PD-L1) treatment. The source of these receptors is an elderly man with urothelial cancer.

This rearrangement joins TRBV7-2 to TRBJ2-3; D might be TRBD1 (5 bases). The germline V and J ends were trimmed by 5 bases and 5 bases, with 8 bases remaining between them. Germline CDR1 is SGHTA and CDR2 is FQGNSA. This CDR3 has 12 amino acids. CDR3 nucleotide sequence: TGTGCCAGCAGCGGAAGGGGAGATACGCAGTATTTT. Its translation is CASSGRGDTQYF.

This clone was seen only once. The chain uses TRBV6-7 and TRBJ2-1, with 8 bases matching TRBD2. TRBV6-7 is classed as an ORF, of uncertain function. J lost 8 bases, V lost 5 bases, and 11 bases had no gene match. This CDR3 has 15 amino acids. The CDR3 nucleotides are TGTGCCAGCAGTCCCCCGGGACTAGAGGGTGATGAGCAGTTCTTC. Protein: CASSPPGLEGDEQFF.

The V and J genes are TRBV15 and TRBJ2-2; 8 positions match TRBD1. The CDR3 sequence is 14 residues long. Germline V gives CDR1 LNHNV, CDR2 YYDKDF (reference sequence). The V gene end was trimmed by 3 bases and the J gene end by 7 bases; junction bases not matched to a gene: 4. CDR3 amino acids: CATSRTGDGGELFF. The CDR3 nucleotides are TGTGCCACCAGCAGGACAGGGGATGGCGGGGAGCTGTTTTTT. Variable domain in full (rest from reference TRBV15 and TRBJ2-2): DAMVIQNPRYQVTQFGKPVTLSCSQTLNHNVMYWYQQKSSQAPKLLFHYYDKDFNNEADTPDNFQSRRPNTSFCFLDIRSPGLGDTAMYLCATSRTGDGGELFFGEGSRLTVL.

This chain links TRBV28 with TRBJ2-7; 7 bases agree with TRBD1. The CDR3 runs to 13 residues. CDR1 and CDR2 from the germline V gene are MDHEN and SYDVKM. V was clipped by 6 bases and J by 4 bases; unmatched bases: 6. CDR3 sequence (DNA): TGTGCCAGCAGCCTGGGACAGCCATACGAGCAGTACTTC. This translates into CASSLGQPYEQYF.

V usage is TRBV5-8 and J usage is TRBJ2-6, with 14 bases lining up with TRBD2. The V gene end was trimmed by 5 bases and the J gene end by 3 bases; junction bases not matched to a gene: 13. Per the germline V gene, CDR1 is SGHTS and CDR2 is YDEGEE. This CDR3 is 20 amino acids long. The CDR3 spells CASRKGLAGGGLSGANVLTF. CDR3 nucleotide sequence: TGTGCCAGCAGGAAAGGACTAGCGGGAGGCGGGTTGAGTGGGGCCAACGTCCTGACTTTC.

This chain uses TRBV7-2 with TRBJ2-7; D uncertain. V lost 3 bases and J 5 bases, leaving 5 bases between the germline ends. From germline, CDR1 is SGHTA and CDR2 FQGNSA. This CDR3 spans 11 amino acids. CDR3 in DNA: TGTGCCAGCAGCTTTTGGCACGAGCAGTACTTC. Its translation is CASSFWHEQYF.

The J gene is TRBJ2-6, the V gene TRBV18; TRBD1 matches 12 bases. Per germline, CDR1 KGHSH and CDR2 LQKENI. With V trimmed by 8 bases and J by 5 bases, 10 bases remained unmatched. CDR3 length: 17 residues. This CDR3 is CASTDPGQGAWANVLTF. The CDR3 DNA is TGTGCCAGCACAGATCCGGGACAGGGGGCATGGGCCAACGTCCTGACTTTC.

V gene TRBV9 combines with J gene TRBJ2-1, with TRBD2 identical over 13 bases. Germline trimming cut 4 bases from V and 8 bases from J; bases unmatched to any gene: 9. The V gene's germline CDR1 is SGDLS and CDR2 YYNGEE. The CDR3 length is 16 residues. The DNA of the CDR3 is TGTGCCAGCAGCTCCCGGACTAGCGGGAGAGGCTATGAGCAGTTCTTC. Translated: CASSSRTSGRGYEQFF.

The chain combines TRBV5-6 with TRBJ1-1, with D maybe TRBD1 (6 bases). This CDR3 spans 14 amino acids. Trimming cost V 4 bases and J 3 bases, with 13 bases left between them. The germline CDR1 and CDR2 sequences are SGHDT and YYEEEE. The DNA for the CDR3 is TGTGCCAGCAGCACAGGGTGGGGGTACACTGAAGCTTTCTTT. Translated, it gives CASSTGWGYTEAFF. Full variable domain (outside the CDR3, taken from reference TRBV5-6 and TRBJ1-1): DAGVTQSPTHLIKTRGQQVTLRCSPKSGHDTVSWYQQALGQGPQFIFQYYEEEERQRGNFPDRFSGHQFPNYSSELNVNALLLGDSALYLCASSTGWGYTEAFFGQGTRLTVV.

The J gene is TRBJ2-3, the V gene TRBV5-1; 7 bases align to TRBD1. The CDR3 totals 14 residues. J gave up 4 bases and V 5 bases, and 7 bases lay outside the gene matches. CDR1 and CDR2 (germline): SGHRS, YFSETQ. For the CDR3, the DNA is TGCGCCAGCAGGTACACAGGGGAAGCAGATACGCAGTATTTT. Amino acids: CASRYTGEADTQYF.

This sequence joins TRBV27 and TRBJ2-1; 9 bases are a match to TRBD2. This CDR3 has 15 amino acids. Trimming at V came to 2 bases and at J to 7 bases, leaving 6 bases not matched to a gene. The germline CDR1 and CDR2 sequences are MNHEY and SMNVEV (reference sequence). The CDR3 sequence: CASSLGSGSWNEQFF. CDR3 in DNA: TGTGCCAGCAGTTTAGGTAGCGGGAGTTGGAATGAGCAGTTCTTC.

The table lists this clone with a few counts. The V and J genes are TRBV30 and TRBJ1-1, with 8 bases matching TRBD1. CDR3 length: 14 amino acids. CDR1 and CDR2 from the germline V gene are GTSNPN and SVGIG (reference sequence). V shed 0 bases and J 5 bases; nucleotides not matched to a gene: 5. Here the CDR3 reads CAWSVFTGGTEAFF. In DNA, the CDR3 is TGTGCCTGGAGTGTATTCACAGGGGGGACTGAAGCTTTCTTT.

This sequence joins TRBV5-4 and TRBJ2-7; 9 positions agree with TRBD1. The trim removed 3 bases at V and 4 bases at J, leaving 8 bases unmatched. The CDR3 loop spans 15 amino acids. Germline loops: CDR1 SGHNT, CDR2 YYREEE (reference sequence). CDR3 residues: CASSSAGTGIYEQYF. The CDR3 DNA follows: TGTGCCAGCAGCTCCGCCGGGACAGGGATTTACGAGCAGTACTTC.

The rearrangement uses TRBV28 and TRBJ2-7; a weak D match, TRBD1 (5 bases). CDR1 MDHEN and CDR2 SYDVKM come from the germline V gene. This CDR3 spans 14 amino acids. V was cut by 7 bases and J by 5 bases, with 18 bases left in between. In DNA form, the CDR3 reads TGTGCCAGCACCGATCGTTTTTCAGGGCACGAGCAGTACTTC. It translates to CASTDRFSGHEQYF.

This clone was detected only once. The chain employs TRBV18 and TRBJ2-5, with 9 bases fitting TRBD2. V lost 6 bases, J lost 5 bases, and 4 bases stayed unmatched. Per germline, CDR1 KGHSH and CDR2 LQKENI. This CDR3 is built from 13 residues. The CDR3 reads CASSGTSTETQYF. CDR3 DNA: TGTGCCAGCTCTGGGACTAGCACTGAGACCCAGTACTTC.

The rearrangement joins TRBV5-1 to TRBJ1-3, with 10 nucleotides matching TRBD1. CDR1 and CDR2 (germline): SGHRS, YFSETQ. This CDR3 is built from 16 residues. Trimming at V came to 0 bases and at J to 3 bases, leaving 3 bases not matched to a gene. CDR3 residues: CASSLEGTGVGNTIYF. Here the CDR3 DNA reads TGCGCCAGCAGCTTGGAGGGGACAGGGGTTGGAAACACCATATATTTT.

The chain couples TRBV7-2 to TRBJ2-1; 8 nucleotides align to TRBD2. The CDR3 is made up of 16 amino acids. The junction had 5 bases not matched to a gene; V was cut back by 0 bases and J by 4 bases. CDR1 is SGHTA, CDR2 FQGNSA, per germline. CDR3 in amino acids: CASSLALGLVYNEQFF. Here the CDR3 DNA reads TGTGCCAGCAGCTTAGCGTTGGGACTAGTGTACAATGAGCAGTTCTTC.

There are a few counts of this clone. The chain carries TRBV7-8 and TRBJ1-4, with D tentatively TRBD1 (5 bases). The ends were cut back, 3 bases at V and 11 bases at J, with 16 bases in the middle. From germline, CDR1 is SGHVS and CDR2 FQNEAQ. The length of the CDR3 is 14 residues. The CDR3 loop is CASSFRAPRGKLFF. The CDR3 region has the DNA TGTGCCAGCAGCTTCCGGGCCCCCCGGGGGAAACTGTTTTTT.

The chain joins TRBV28 to TRBJ1-2, with a possible D match to TRBD1 (5 bases). With 3 bases removed from V and 2 bases from J, the gap between germline ends came to 7 bases. This CDR3 is built from 13 residues. Germline CDR1 and CDR2: MDHEN and SYDVKM. The CDR3 nucleotides read TGTGCCAGCAGTTTCGGGGGAAACTATGGCTACACCTTC. It encodes CASSFGGNYGYTF.

This clone was picked up one time. This chain connects TRBV6-7 to TRBJ2-7; the match to TRBD1 covers 7 bases. TRBV6-7 is noted as an ORF with a role that remains uncertain. The CDR3 is made up of 14 amino acids. Unmatched junction bases numbered 4, after V lost 2 bases and J lost 3 bases. The CDR3 coding sequence is TGTGCCAGCAGTTACGGACAGGTACGCTACGAGCAGTACTTC. Translated: CASSYGQVRYEQYF.

The rearrangement links TRBV28 to TRBJ2-2; 10 positions agree with TRBD1. This CDR3 has 19 residues. Germline CDR1 reads MDHEN; CDR2 reads SYDVKM. Losses at the gene ends were 6 bases for V and 0 bases for J; bases not matched to a gene: 13. CDR3 in amino acids: CASRPDRGRQFANTGELFF. The CDR3 DNA is TGTGCCAGCAGACCTGACAGGGGGCGACAGTTCGCGAACACCGGGGAGCTGTTTTTT.